The 5 T cell receptor beta chains presented below share a single source sample, sequenced in a study of post-analysis software for immune sequencing data. Study outcomes and limitations: Five TRBV segments occurring more often in patients than controls included TRBV5-6, TRBV5-1 and TRBV20-1.

These receptors lack a known antigen. TCR beta cDNA libraries had unique molecular identifiers. TCRdb recomputed calls from the PCR reads with MiXCR, one row per CDR3 protein. The sample contains around 200,000 distinct CDR3 sequences, about 30% of which appear only once. Sequencing was done on a sample of blood. The receptors stem from a girl younger than 18 with multiple sclerosis.

This clonotype occurred a few times. This chain connects TRBV5-1 to TRBJ2-7, with unresolved D. Per the germline V gene, CDR1 is SGHRS and CDR2 is YFSETQ. Trimming stripped 0 bases from V and 7 bases from J, with 11 bases between. This CDR3 is 13 amino acids long. The CDR3 spells CASSLAESGEQYF. DNA of the CDR3: TGCGCCAGCAGCTTGGCCGAGTCGGGTGAGCAGTACTTC.

On this clonotype itself: A much larger clone sits a single nucleotide away, making a read error possible. V gene TRBV14 combines with J gene TRBJ2-5; D not certain. The CDR3 consists of 18 residues. Trimming removed 1 base from V and 1 base from J, with 19 bases in between. Germline loops: CDR1 SGHDN, CDR2 FVKESK. CDR3 DNA sequence: TGTGCCAGCAGCCAAGGTTTTATGGCCCACTGGTCCCAAGAGACCCAGTACTTC. Its translation: CASSQGFMAHWSQETQYF.

This clonotype was counted a few times. V and J are TRBV6-5 and TRBJ2-1; no reliable D call. The CDR3 length is 13 residues. Germline CDR1 MNHEY, CDR2 SVGAGI. With 4 bases removed from V and 10 bases from J, the gap between germline ends came to 14 bases. CDR3 nucleotides: TGTGCCAGCAGTTTCGCAACGGGTTCCGAGCAGTTCTTC. As protein: CASSFATGSEQFF.

The rearrangement links TRBV5-1 to TRBJ1-5, with D possibly TRBD1 on 5 matching bases. The CDR3 runs to 15 residues. The V and J ends lost 4 bases and 6 bases respectively, with 17 bases between them. Germline CDR1 SGHRS, CDR2 YFSETQ. CDR3 sequence reads: CASSPYAGLGQPQHF. DNA of the CDR3: TGCGCCAGCAGCCCGTATGCGGGGCTCGGTCAGCCCCAGCATTTT.

This clonotype was detected many times. The rearrangement uses TRBV6-6 and TRBJ2-1; the match to TRBD1 covers 8 bases. CDR1 and CDR2 (germline): MNHNY, SVGAGI (reference sequence). The CDR3 length is 17 residues. Unmatched junction bases numbered 10, after V lost 6 bases and J lost 0 bases. CDR3 coding DNA: TGTGCCAGCAGGCCTAGTGTTGGGACAGGCTCCTACAATGAGCAGTTCTTC. Protein product: CASRPSVGTGSYNEQFF.